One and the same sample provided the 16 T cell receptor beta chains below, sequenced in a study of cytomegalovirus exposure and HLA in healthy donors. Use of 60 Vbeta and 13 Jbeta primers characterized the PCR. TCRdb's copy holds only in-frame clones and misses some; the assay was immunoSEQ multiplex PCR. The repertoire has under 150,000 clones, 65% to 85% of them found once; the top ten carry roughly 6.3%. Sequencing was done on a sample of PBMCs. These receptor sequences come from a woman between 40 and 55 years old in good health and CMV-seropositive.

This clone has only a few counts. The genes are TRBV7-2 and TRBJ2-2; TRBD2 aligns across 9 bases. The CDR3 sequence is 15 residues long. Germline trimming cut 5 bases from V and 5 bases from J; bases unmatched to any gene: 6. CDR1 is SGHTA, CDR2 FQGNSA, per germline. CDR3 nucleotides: TGTGCCAGCAGCCCCCTAGCGGGGCGGACCGGGGAGCTGTTTTTT. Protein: CASSPLAGRTGELFF.

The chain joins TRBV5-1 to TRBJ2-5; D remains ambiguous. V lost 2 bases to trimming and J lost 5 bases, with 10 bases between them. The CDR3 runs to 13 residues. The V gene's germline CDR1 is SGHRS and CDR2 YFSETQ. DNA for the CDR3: TGCGCCAGCAGCTTAGAGATGCGGGAGACCCAGTACTTC. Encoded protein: CASSLEMRETQYF.

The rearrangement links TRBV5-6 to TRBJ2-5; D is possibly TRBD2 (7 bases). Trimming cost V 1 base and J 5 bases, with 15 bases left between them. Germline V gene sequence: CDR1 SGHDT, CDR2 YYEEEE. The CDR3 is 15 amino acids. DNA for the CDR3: TGTGCCAGCAGCTTGAGAGGGGGGGCCTGGGAGACCCAGTACTTC. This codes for CASSLRGGAWETQYF. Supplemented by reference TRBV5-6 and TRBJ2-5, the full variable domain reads DAGVTQSPTHLIKTRGQQVTLRCSPKSGHDTVSWYQQALGQGPQFIFQYYEEEERQRGNFPDRFSGHQFPNYSSELNVNALLLGDSALYLCASSLRGGAWETQYFGPGTRLLVL.

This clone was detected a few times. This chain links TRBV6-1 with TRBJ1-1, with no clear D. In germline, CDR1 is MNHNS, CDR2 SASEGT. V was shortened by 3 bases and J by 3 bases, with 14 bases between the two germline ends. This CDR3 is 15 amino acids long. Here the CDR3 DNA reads TGTGCCAGCAGTGACTCTCAAAACCGGTACACTGAAGCTTTCTTT. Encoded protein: CASSDSQNRYTEAFF.

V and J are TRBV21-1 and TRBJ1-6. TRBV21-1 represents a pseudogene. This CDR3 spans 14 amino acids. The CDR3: CASSKAGRYSPLHF. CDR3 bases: TGTGCCAGCAGCAAAGCCGGGAGATATTCACCCCTCCACTTT.

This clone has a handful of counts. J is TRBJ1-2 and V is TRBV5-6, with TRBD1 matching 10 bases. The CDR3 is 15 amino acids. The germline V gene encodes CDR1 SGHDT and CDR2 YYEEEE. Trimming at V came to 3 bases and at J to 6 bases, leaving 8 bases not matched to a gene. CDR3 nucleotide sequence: TGTGCCAGCAGCTATGACAGGGGGCTAAGGAATGGCTACACCTTC. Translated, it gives CASSYDRGLRNGYTF.

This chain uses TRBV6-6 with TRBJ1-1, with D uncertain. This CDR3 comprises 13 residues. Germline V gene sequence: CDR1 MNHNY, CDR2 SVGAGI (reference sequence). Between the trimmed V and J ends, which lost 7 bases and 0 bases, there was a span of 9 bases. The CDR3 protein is CASTLTLNTEAFF. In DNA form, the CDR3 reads TGTGCCAGCACCTTGACACTGAACACTGAAGCTTTCTTT.

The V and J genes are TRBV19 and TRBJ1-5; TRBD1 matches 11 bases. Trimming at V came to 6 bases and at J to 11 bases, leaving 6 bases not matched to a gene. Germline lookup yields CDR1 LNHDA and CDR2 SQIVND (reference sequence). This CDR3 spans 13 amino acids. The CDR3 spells CASRGTGGSAQHF. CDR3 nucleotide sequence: TGTGCCAGTAGGGGGACAGGGGGGTCGGCCCAGCATTTT.

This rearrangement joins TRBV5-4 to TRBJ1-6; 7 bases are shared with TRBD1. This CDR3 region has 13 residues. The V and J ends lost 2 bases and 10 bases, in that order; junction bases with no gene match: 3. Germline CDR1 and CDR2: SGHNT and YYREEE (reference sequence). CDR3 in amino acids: CASSFDRASPLHF. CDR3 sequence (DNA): TGTGCCAGCAGCTTCGACAGGGCCTCACCCCTCCACTTT.

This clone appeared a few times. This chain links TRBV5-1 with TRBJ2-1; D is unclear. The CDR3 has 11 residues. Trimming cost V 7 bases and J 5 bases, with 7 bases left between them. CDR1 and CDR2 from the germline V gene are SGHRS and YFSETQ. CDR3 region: CASCGNNEQFF. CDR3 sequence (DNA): TGCGCCAGCTGCGGAAACAATGAGCAGTTCTTC.

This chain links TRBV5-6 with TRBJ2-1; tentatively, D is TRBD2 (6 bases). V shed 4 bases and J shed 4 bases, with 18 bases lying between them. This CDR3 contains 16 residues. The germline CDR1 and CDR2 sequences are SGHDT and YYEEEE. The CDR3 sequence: CASSLWGVVAYNEQFF. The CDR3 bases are TGTGCCAGCAGCCTATGGGGGGTGGTGGCGTACAATGAGCAGTTCTTC.

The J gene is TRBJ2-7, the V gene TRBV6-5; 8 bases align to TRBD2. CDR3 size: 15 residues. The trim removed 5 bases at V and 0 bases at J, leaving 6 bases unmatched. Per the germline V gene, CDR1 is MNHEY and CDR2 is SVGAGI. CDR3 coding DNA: TGTGCCAGCAGTCGGGGGGGGATAGGCTCCTACGAGCAGTACTTC. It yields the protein CASSRGGIGSYEQYF.

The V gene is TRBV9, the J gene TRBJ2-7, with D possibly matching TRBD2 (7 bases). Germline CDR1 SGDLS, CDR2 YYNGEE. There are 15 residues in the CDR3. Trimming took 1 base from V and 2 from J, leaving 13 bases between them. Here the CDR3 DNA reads TGTGCCAGCAGCGTAAGGGGGGGTGAGCCCTACGAGCAGTACTTC. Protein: CASSVRGGEPYEQYF.

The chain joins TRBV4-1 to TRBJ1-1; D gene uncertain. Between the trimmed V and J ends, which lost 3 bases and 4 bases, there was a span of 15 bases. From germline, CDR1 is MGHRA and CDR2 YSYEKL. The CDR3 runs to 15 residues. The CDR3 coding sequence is TGCGCCAGCAGCCAGTCCCTGCCGGTTGCCACTGAAGCTTTCTTT. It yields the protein CASSQSLPVATEAFF.

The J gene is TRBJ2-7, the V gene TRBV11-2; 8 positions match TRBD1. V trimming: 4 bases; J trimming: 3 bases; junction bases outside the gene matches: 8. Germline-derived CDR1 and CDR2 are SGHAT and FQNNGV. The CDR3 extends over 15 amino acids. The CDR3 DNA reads TGTGCCAGCAGCTCGTACAGGGGGTTTTTCTACGAGCAGTACTTC. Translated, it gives CASSSYRGFFYEQYF.

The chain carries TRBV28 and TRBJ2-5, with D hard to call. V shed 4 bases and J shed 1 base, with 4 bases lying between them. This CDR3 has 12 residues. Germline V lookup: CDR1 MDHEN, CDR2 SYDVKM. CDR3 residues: CASSSVQETQYF. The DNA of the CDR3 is TGTGCCAGCAGTTCCGTCCAAGAGACCCAGTACTTC.